The present entry profiles one T cell receptor (beta chain) with its context. Its antigen remains unidentified. The sample belongs to a study of T cell responses to AZD1222 COVID-19 vaccine. Overall study results and limits: Regions left unmutated in variants are reportedly the target of nearly half of spike-specific TCRs. The donor cohort was predominantly white British with a female majority, and clonal diversity may have been underestimated. Every sample of the repertoires postdated the peak T cell response. The study found vaccine-associated CD4 TCRs spanning spike, dominant at 160-218 and 743-854.

Assay used: immunoSEQ multiplex PCR; TCRdb lists only in-frame clones, some missing. Of roughly 62,000 clones in the sample, about 70% are singletons; the top ten hold over 12%. Sequencing was performed on peripheral blood, taken on day 0 of AZD1222 vaccination. This clonotype was sampled from an adult in good health.

The CDR3 here is CASSGAGGGNTGELFF. The CDR3 nucleotides are TGTGCCAGCAGTGGAGCGGGGGGAGGGAACACCGGGGAGCTGTTTTTT. The chain recombines TRBV2 with TRBJ2-2; 9 nucleotides line up with TRBD2. J was trimmed by 1 base and V by 4 bases; bases with no gene match: 4. This CDR3 is 16 amino acids long. Germline loops: CDR1 SNHLY, CDR2 FYNNEI. The complete variable domain, with remaining parts taken from reference TRBV2 and TRBJ2-2, reads EPEVTQTPSHQVTQMGQEVILRCVPISNHLYFYWYRQILGQKVEFLVSFYNNEISEKSEIFDDQFSVERPDGSNFTLKIRSTKLEDSAMYFCASSGAGGGNTGELFFGEGSRLTVL.